Sequencing of this TCR beta chain was carried out in a study of shared clonotypes between healthy human individuals. In the authors' workflow: Sequence data from immunoSEQ were junction-only and lacked quality scores; consequently, filtering differed. TCRdb's table, derived via immunoSEQ multiplex PCR, lists solely in-frame clones and lacks some. That table supplies the V and J calls and clone size; D and trimming were determined from the DNA. The sample holds millions of clones, approximately 90% seen once. CD4+ cell separation produced CD45RA+ naive and CD45RA-negative memory subsets. This clonotype originated in a young man in good health. Sequenced input: naive CD4+ T cells sorted from blood. The sample's subset: CD45RA+ positively selected.

This chain's CDR3 is CASSFSGWETQYF. DNA of the CDR3: TGTGCCAGCAGCTTCAGCGGGTGGGAGACCCAGTACTTC. The gene calls are TRBV5-4 and TRBJ2-5; possible D gene TRBD2, 6 bases. The germline gives CDR1 SGHNT, CDR2 YYREEE (reference sequence). V shed 2 bases and J shed 5 bases, with 10 bases lying between them. The length of the CDR3 is 13 residues. Drawing the rest from reference TRBV5-4 and TRBJ2-5, the complete variable domain is ETGVTQSPTHLIKTRGQQVTLRCSSQSGHNTVSWYQQALGQGPQFIFQYYREEENGRGNFPPRFSGLQFPNYSSELNVNALELDDSALYLCASSFSGWETQYFGPGTRLLVL.